One and the same sample provided the 12 T cell receptor beta chains below, sequenced in a study of blood T cell repertoires in COVID-19. Only in-frame clones appear in the TCRdb table, and some are missing; sequencing was by immunoSEQ multiplex PCR. The sample carries tens of thousands of clones, 89% recorded once. The sequenced sample was peripheral blood. These receptors all come from a woman aged 70-85 years with acute or convalescent COVID-19.

The rearrangement uses TRBV5-6 and TRBJ1-1; a possible D gene is TRBD1 (6 bases). Germline CDR1 reads SGHDT; CDR2 reads YYEEEE. The CDR3 runs 14 residues. Trimming cost V 1 base and J 3 bases, with 10 bases left between them. CDR3 sequence: CASSLRGRYTEAFF. CDR3 in DNA: TGTGCCAGCAGCTTGAGGGGGAGATACACTGAAGCTTTCTTT.

The chain carries TRBV4-2 and TRBJ2-3, with 7 nucleotides matching TRBD1. V lost 3 bases and J lost 1; bases outside the gene matches: 7. The CDR3 extends over 16 amino acids. Germline CDR1 LGHNA, CDR2 YNFKEQ. Written as DNA, the CDR3 is TGTGCCAGCAGCCAGGTTCATGGACAGGGCACAGATACGCAGTATTTT. As protein: CASSQVHGQGTDTQYF.

The chain is built from TRBV5-5 and TRBJ1-5; 10 nucleotides match TRBD1. Germline CDR1 is SGHKS and CDR2 is YYEKEE (reference sequence). V was clipped by 5 bases and J by 6 bases; unmatched bases: 8. This CDR3 has 15 residues. DNA for the CDR3: TGTGCCAGCAGACGGGACAGGGGAAGTATTCAGCCCCAGCATTTT. Its protein is CASRRDRGSIQPQHF. Full variable domain (remainder filled in from reference TRBV5-5 and TRBJ1-5): DAGVTQSPTHLIKTRGQQVTLRCSPISGHKSVSWYQQVLGQGPQFIFQYYEKEERGRGNFPDRFSARQFPNYSSELNVNALLLGDSALYLCASRRDRGSIQPQHFGDGTRLSIL.

The J gene is TRBJ1-1, the V gene TRBV28, with 11 nucleotides matching TRBD1. CDR3 length equals 15 residues. V was clipped by 6 bases and J by 4 bases; unmatched bases: 7. CDR1 and CDR2 from the germline V gene are MDHEN and SYDVKM. CDR3 coding DNA: TGTGCCAGCAGACGAAGCGGGACAGGGGGCACTGAAGCTTTCTTT. Its translation is CASRRSGTGGTEAFF.

The chain carries TRBV7-2 and TRBJ2-3, with 10 bases lining up with TRBD2. V lost 1 base and J lost 1; bases outside the gene matches: 2. Germline V gene sequence: CDR1 SGHTA, CDR2 FQGNSA. The CDR3 totals 16 residues. CDR3 protein: CASSLVGTSGTDTQYF. For the CDR3, the DNA is TGTGCCAGCAGCTTAGTGGGGACTAGCGGCACAGATACGCAGTATTTT.

The chain carries TRBV10-3 and TRBJ2-7, with 11 nucleotides matching TRBD1. Germline CDR1 and CDR2: ENHRY and SYGVKD. The CDR3 has 14 amino acids. V shed 2 bases and J 3 bases; nucleotides not matched to a gene: 0. The CDR3 region has the DNA TGTGCCATCAGTGAGGGGACAGGGGGCTACGAGCAGTACTTC. This gives the protein CAISEGTGGYEQYF.

The CDR3 loop is CASSFFPRGYEQYV. CDR3 sequence (DNA): TGTGCCAGCAGTTTTTTCCCAAGGGGGTACGAGCAGTACGTC. J is TRBJ2-7 and V is TRBV28, with D possibly matching TRBD1 (6 bases). This CDR3 has 14 amino acids. CDR1 is MDHEN, CDR2 SYDVKM, per germline. V was shortened by 3 bases and J by 4 bases, with 13 bases between the two germline ends.

V usage is TRBV13 and J usage is TRBJ2-6; possible D gene TRBD1, 5 bases. Per the germline V gene, CDR1 is PRHDT and CDR2 is FYEKMQ (reference sequence). The V end lost 5 bases, the J end lost 0 bases, and 17 bases lay between the germline ends. This CDR3 is built from 18 residues. CDR3 sequence reads: CASSGRQGISSGANVLTF. The CDR3, as DNA: TGTGCCAGCAGCGGACGTCAGGGTATAAGCTCTGGGGCCAACGTCCTGACTTTC.

The J gene is TRBJ2-5, the V gene TRBV10-3; 7 bases line up with TRBD2. V was clipped by 4 bases and J by 4 bases; unmatched bases: 6. The CDR3 is 14 amino acids. The germline V gene encodes CDR1 ENHRY and CDR2 SYGVKD. The CDR3 region has the DNA TGTGCCATCAGTGTATCTGGGGGGGGAGAGACCCAGTACTTC. It codes for CAISVSGGGETQYF.

The chain links TRBV7-2 to TRBJ2-7; TRBD2 might be the D (6 bases). V dropped 2 bases and J dropped 6 bases, with 17 bases sitting between them. The CDR3 contains 15 residues. The germline V gene encodes CDR1 SGHTA and CDR2 FQGNSA. The CDR3 spells CASSLYSGVPGEQYV. The CDR3 DNA is TGTGCCAGCAGCTTATACTCGGGGGTCCCTGGCGAGCAGTACGTC.

The count of this clone is one. The junction differs from germline at one of its ends, possibly a read error. This chain links TRBV18 with TRBJ1-1; no definite D call. From germline, CDR1 is KGHSH and CDR2 LQKENI. The CDR3 consists of 14 residues. The CDR3 is CASSPSNEGTEAFF. As DNA, the CDR3 is TGTGCCAGCTCACCTTCAAATGAGGGCACTGAGGCTTTCTTT. Looking up the rest from reference TRBV18 and TRBJ1-1 gives the full variable domain: NAGVMQNPRHLVRRRGQEARLRCSPMKGHSHVYWYRQLPEEGLKFMVYLQKENIIDESGMPKERFSAEFPKEGPSILRIQQVVRGDSAAYFCASSPSNEGTEAFFGQGTRLTVV.

This rearrangement joins TRBV6-6 to TRBJ1-5; maybe TRBD1 (5 bases). This CDR3 has 15 amino acids. Germline loops: CDR1 MNHNY, CDR2 SVGAGI (reference sequence). Trimming shortened V by 6 bases and J by 1 base, and 13 bases separated the two germline ends. CDR3 nucleotides: TGTGCCAGCAGGGGCAGGGAGGGCAGCAATCAGCCCCAGCATTTT. Its protein is CASRGREGSNQPQHF.